This T cell receptor (beta chain) is from a study of T cell responses to AZD1222 COVID-19 vaccine. The study's findings and limits: Without day 14 samples, only post-peak T cell repertoires were studied.

On this clone: Its cognate antigen is unknown.

Using immunoSEQ multiplex PCR, the repertoire was profiled, and TCRdb retains in-frame clones only, with some absent. The sample records approximately 140,000 clones, less than 95% being singletons. The ends were cut back, 6 bases at V and 1 base at J, with 12 bases in the middle. The germline V gene has CDR1 LGHNT and CDR2 FRNRAP. The CDR3 covers 14 residues. This clonotype was sampled from an adult in good health. The chain has TRBV12-5 and TRBJ1-1; no definite D call. The sample in question was peripheral blood, obtained on day 0 of AZD1222 vaccination. The CDR3 DNA sequence: TGTGCTAGTGGCTACGACGTGAGGAACACTGAAGCTTTCTTT. Its translation: CASGYDVRNTEAFF. Looking up the rest from reference TRBV12-5 and TRBJ1-1 gives the full variable domain: DARVTQTPRHKVTEMGQEVTMRCQPILGHNTVFWYRQTMMQGLELLAYFRNRAPLDDSGMPKDRFSAEMPDATLATLKIQPSEPRDSAVYFCASGYDVRNTEAFFGQGTRLTVV.